This TCR beta chain was recovered during a study of shared clonotypes between healthy human individuals. Study details: The people who gave samples were two women and a few men aged 18 to 49.

This clone was seen only once. V was trimmed by 4 bases and J by 6 bases, leaving 14 bases between them. The CDR3 is made up of 14 amino acids. In germline, CDR1 is SGHNT, CDR2 YENEEA. This table comes from immunoSEQ multiplex PCR, and its TCRdb copy is limited to in-frame clones, with some not included. This repertoire shows some 2.1 million clones, roughly 96% found once; its top ten account for 0.1% to 0.15%. The sequencing input was naive CD4+ T cells sorted from blood. Subset meaning: CD45RA+ positively selected. The TCR comes from a man between 18 and 29 years old in good health. V usage is TRBV11-3 and J usage is TRBJ2-3; no firm D call. CDR3 nucleotides: TGTGCCAGCAGCTCCTACCTAACCGGCGATACGCAGTATTTT. It is translated as CASSSYLTGDTQYF.